The 30 T cell receptor beta chains below all came from one sample that was sequenced in a study of CD8+ T cells in alopecia areata. TCR sequencing used cDNA made by reverse transcription of extracted RNA. Libraries were prepared by immunoSEQ multiplex PCR; TCRdb keeps only in-frame clonotypes and omits some of them. The sample includes hundreds of thousands of clones, around 67% seen only once; the top ten take roughly 1.2%. Material: CD4+ T cells sorted from blood, obtained at week 0. The receptors shown here come from a human donor with alopecia areata.

The rearrangement links TRBV19 to TRBJ1-5, with D unclear. CDR3 size: 11 residues. The V gene's germline CDR1 is LNHDA and CDR2 SQIVND (reference sequence). Trimming cost V 6 bases and J 13 bases, with 13 bases left between them. The CDR3 is CASRRGQLQHF. Here the CDR3 DNA reads TGTGCCAGTAGGCGAGGGCAGTTACAGCATTTT.

CDR3 in amino acids: CSVLTGGGYGYTF. The CDR3 DNA sequence: TGCAGCGTTCTCACAGGGGGAGGATATGGCTACACCTTC. The genes are TRBV29-1 and TRBJ1-2; 8 nucleotides agree with TRBD1. The CDR3 has 13 residues. Looked up from germline, CDR1 is SQVTM and CDR2 is ANQGSEA. V dropped 5 bases and J dropped 5; count of bases not matched to a gene: 7.

The V and J genes are TRBV7-9 and TRBJ1-5; unclear D gene. V lost 2 bases to trimming and J lost 0 bases, with 2 bases between them. The CDR3 has 13 residues. Germline V gives CDR1 SEHNR, CDR2 FQNEAQ (reference sequence). The CDR3 coding sequence is TGTGCCAGCAGCTTATTTAGCAATCAGCCCCAGCATTTT. Its protein product is CASSLFSNQPQHF.

The chain links TRBV30 to TRBJ1-4; D uncertain. The CDR3 contains 14 residues. The V gene's germline CDR1 is GTSNPN and CDR2 SVGIG (reference sequence). Trimming removed 2 bases from V and 7 bases from J, with 14 bases in between. CDR3 in DNA: TGTGCCTGGAGTAGCCTTAACTGGGGTGAAAAACTGTTTTTT. This gives the protein CAWSSLNWGEKLFF.

V gene TRBV13 combines with J gene TRBJ1-6; TRBD1 agrees at 7 bases. The ends lost 3 bases at V and 4 bases at J; junction bases unmatched: 0. The CDR3 has 14 amino acids. Germline loops: CDR1 PRHDT, CDR2 FYEKMQ (reference sequence). The CDR3 DNA follows: TGTGCCAGCAGCTTGGGACAGTATAATTCACCCCTCCACTTT. Protein sequence: CASSLGQYNSPLHF.

The genes are TRBV4-1 and TRBJ2-7; 8 bases match TRBD1. The CDR3 consists of 14 residues. J was trimmed by 3 bases and V by 4 bases; bases with no gene match: 5. From germline, CDR1 is MGHRA and CDR2 YSYEKL. DNA of the CDR3: TGCGCCAGCAGCCCACCCGGGACAGGCTACGAGCAGTACTTC. It is translated as CASSPPGTGYEQYF.

This chain connects TRBV11-1 to TRBJ2-5, with no clear D. The V end lost 5 bases, the J end lost 5 bases, and 12 bases lay between the germline ends. The CDR3 runs 13 residues. Germline V gene data show CDR1 as SGHAT and CDR2 as FQDESV (reference sequence). CDR3 in amino acids: CASSLRFAETQYF. The CDR3, as DNA: TGTGCCAGCAGCCTGCGGTTCGCTGAGACCCAGTACTTC.

This chain connects TRBV29-1 to TRBJ1-1, with a weak D call TRBD1 (6 bases). This CDR3 is 15 amino acids long. Germline CDR1 SQVTM, CDR2 ANQGSEA. The germline V and J ends were trimmed by 7 bases and 0 bases, with 18 bases remaining between them. This chain's CDR3 is CSGTKRTGMNTEAFF. CDR3 nucleotides: TGCAGCGGCACTAAACGAACAGGGATGAACACTGAAGCTTTCTTT.

This clone occurred a few times. V and J are TRBV7-3 and TRBJ1-1; 7 nucleotides align to TRBD1. The germline V gene encodes CDR1 SGHTA and CDR2 FQGTGA. The V gene end was trimmed by 4 bases and the J gene end by 3 bases; junction bases not matched to a gene: 2. The CDR3 is 13 residues long. CDR3 DNA: TGTGCCAGCAGCTCAGACAGGGACACTGAAGCTTTCTTT. Translation gives CASSSDRDTEAFF.

The rearrangement links TRBV9 to TRBJ2-5, with 9 positions matching TRBD1. The germline CDR1 and CDR2 sequences are SGDLS and YYNGEE. The CDR3 consists of 15 residues. After removal of 2 bases from V and 5 bases from J, the junction contained 7 bases not matched to a gene. The CDR3 coding sequence is TGTGCCAGCAGCGTTACCCCCGGGACAGGGGAGACCCAGTACTTC. Protein product: CASSVTPGTGETQYF.

A few counts support this clone. The V call is TRBV29-1, the J call TRBJ1-2; 7 bases fit TRBD1. The J segment lost 4 bases and the V segment lost 4 bases, leaving 12 bases of the junction unmatched. Germline V gene data show CDR1 as SQVTM and CDR2 as ANQGSEA. The CDR3 has 15 residues. The CDR3 loop is CSVGGSTGVRYGYTF. For the CDR3, the DNA is TGCAGCGTTGGCGGGAGTACAGGGGTACGCTATGGCTACACCTTC. Full variable domain (missing parts from reference TRBV29-1 and TRBJ1-2): SAVISQKPSRDICQRGTSLTIQCQVDSQVTMMFWYRQQPGQSLTLIATANQGSEATYESGFVIDKFPISRPNLTFSTLTVSNMSPEDSSIYLCSVGGSTGVRYGYTFGSGTRLTVV.

With respect to this clone: Other nucleotide sequences in the sample specify the same CDR3. This rearrangement joins TRBV30 to TRBJ1-5; TRBD1 is a possible D gene (5 bases). This CDR3 is 13 amino acids long. The V and J ends lost 3 bases and 7 bases respectively, with 13 bases between them. Germline CDR1 and CDR2: GTSNPN and SVGIG (reference sequence). This chain's CDR3 is CAWSPGRDQPQHF. CDR3 coding DNA: TGTGCCTGGAGCCCTGGACGGGACCAGCCCCAGCATTTT.

The chain recombines TRBV5-6 with TRBJ1-4; 8 bases match TRBD1. This CDR3 is built from 14 residues. The germline V gene has CDR1 SGHDT and CDR2 YYEEEE. The junction had 3 bases not matched to a gene; V was cut back by 3 bases and J by 5 bases. This chain's CDR3 is CASSSGQANEKLFF. The CDR3 bases are TGTGCCAGCAGCTCGGGACAGGCGAATGAAAAACTGTTTTTT.

This clone has more than one count but fewer than ten. Here the CDR3 reads CASSGTGGFYEQYF. The CDR3, as DNA: TGTGCCAGCAGCGGGACAGGGGGCTTCTACGAGCAGTACTTC. The chain couples TRBV27 to TRBJ2-7; 12 nucleotides line up with TRBD1. CDR1 is MNHEY, CDR2 SMNVEV, per germline (reference sequence). The V segment lost 6 bases and the J segment 3 bases; nucleotides outside the gene matches: 3. CDR3 length: 14 amino acids.

This CDR3 is CASSYGNRGYEQYF. CDR3 coding DNA: TGTGCCAGCAGTTACGGCAACAGGGGGTACGAGCAGTACTTC. V gene TRBV6-5 combines with J gene TRBJ2-7, with 8 bases identical to TRBD1. This CDR3 has 14 amino acids. J was trimmed by 4 bases and V by 2 bases; bases with no gene match: 4. Germline values: CDR1 MNHEY, CDR2 SVGAGI.

Remarks on this clone: This same CDR3 is encoded by further DNA sequences in the sample. The V and J genes are TRBV30 and TRBJ2-2; no clear D gene. Germline V gene data show CDR1 as GTSNPN and CDR2 as SVGIG (reference sequence). Trimming removed 2 bases from V and 4 bases from J, with 2 bases in between. The CDR3 consists of 11 residues. CDR3 in DNA: TGTGCCTGGAGTCTCACCGGGGAGCTGTTTTTT. Protein product: CAWSLTGELFF.

The CDR3 nucleotides read TGCAGCGTTGTTATGGCCCAGGAGACCCAGTACTTC. It codes for CSVVMAQETQYF. The J gene is TRBJ2-5, the V gene TRBV29-1, with D unclear. The CDR3 totals 12 residues. Trimming pared 4 bases from V and 5 bases from J, leaving 11 bases between. Germline-derived CDR1 and CDR2 are SQVTM and ANQGSEA. The variable domain in full, with the rest retrieved from reference TRBV29-1 and TRBJ2-5, is SAVISQKPSRDICQRGTSLTIQCQVDSQVTMMFWYRQQPGQSLTLIATANQGSEATYESGFVIDKFPISRPNLTFSTLTVSNMSPEDSSIYLCSVVMAQETQYFGPGTRLLVL.

This chain joins TRBV19 and TRBJ2-7; 7 bases are a match to TRBD1. Per the germline V gene, CDR1 is LNHDA and CDR2 is SQIVND (reference sequence). Trimming cost V 4 bases and J 3 bases; bases outside gene matches: 6. CDR3 length: 14 residues. The CDR3 loop is CASSTRTGIYEQYF. Here the CDR3 DNA reads TGTGCCAGTAGTACTCGGACAGGAATCTACGAGCAGTACTTC.

The CDR3 DNA reads as TGTGCCAGTAGTATCGGGAGGGGGCTTAGCAATCAGCCCCAGCATTTT. This translates into CASSIGRGLSNQPQHF. The chain links TRBV19 to TRBJ1-5; 7 positions match TRBD1. CDR3 length: 16 residues. The V and J ends lost 3 bases and 0 bases, in that order; junction bases with no gene match: 5. CDR1 and CDR2 from the germline V gene are LNHDA and SQIVND (reference sequence). The full variable domain, its missing parts supplied by reference TRBV19 and TRBJ1-5, is DGGITQSPKYLFRKEGQNVTLSCEQNLNHDAMYWYRQDPGQGLRLIYYSQIVNDFQKGDIAEGYSVSREKKESFPLTVTSAQKNPTAFYLCASSIGRGLSNQPQHFGDGTRLSIL.

The table lists this clone with a few counts. This sequence joins TRBV14 and TRBJ2-1, with D perhaps being TRBD1 or TRBD2 (5 bases each). This CDR3 has 16 amino acids. V was shortened by 4 bases and J by 0 bases, with 13 bases between the two germline ends. Germline V CDR1 and CDR2: SGHDN, FVKESK. CDR3 nucleotide sequence: TGTGCCAGCAGCCGAATTGGGGGTTACTCCTACAATGAGCAGTTCTTC. Protein: CASSRIGGYSYNEQFF.

This clone came up a few times. The gene calls are TRBV30 and TRBJ1-2; possibly TRBD1 for D (6 bases). Germline assignment: CDR1 GTSNPN and CDR2 SVGIG (reference sequence). Trimming stripped 2 bases from V and 8 bases from J, with 24 bases between. The CDR3 has 16 amino acids. The CDR3 protein is CAWSPSAGTISRGYTF. CDR3 DNA: TGTGCCTGGAGTCCCAGTGCAGGGACAATCTCCCGCGGCTACACCTTC.

The chain joins TRBV30 to TRBJ2-2; TRBD2 is a possible D gene (5 bases). Deletions cut 0 bases from V and 5 bases from J, with 7 bases between. The CDR3 spans 13 residues. Per germline, CDR1 GTSNPN and CDR2 SVGIG (reference sequence). CDR3 amino acids: CAWSVEGTGELFF. DNA of the CDR3: TGTGCCTGGAGTGTAGAGGGAACCGGGGAGCTGTTTTTT. The full variable domain, completed using reference TRBV30 and TRBJ2-2, is SQTIHQWPATLVQPVGSPLSLECTVEGTSNPNLYWYRQAAGRGLQLLFYSVGIGQISSEVPQNLSASRPQDRQFILSSKKLLLSDSGFYLCAWSVEGTGELFFGEGSRLTVL.

This CDR3 is CASSQIAGTDTQYF. The CDR3, as DNA: TGTGCCAGCAGCCAAATAGCGGGCACAGATACGCAGTATTTT. The V gene is TRBV4-2, the J gene TRBJ2-3; possible D gene TRBD2, 6 bases. The CDR3 sequence is 14 residues long. Trimming shortened V by 2 bases and J by 1 base, and 7 bases separated the two germline ends. Germline values: CDR1 LGHNA, CDR2 YNFKEQ.

This clone turned up a few times. CDR3 in amino acids: CASSRLSGGREHF. The CDR3 coding sequence is TGTGCCAGCAGCCGGTTATCAGGGGGTAGAGAGCATTTT. The chain combines TRBV7-2 with TRBJ1-5; 7 nucleotides line up with TRBD1. CDR1 SGHTA and CDR2 FQGNSA come from the germline V gene. The CDR3 is 13 amino acids. V shed 5 bases and J 14 bases; nucleotides not matched to a gene: 12. The entire variable domain, with the rest obtained from reference TRBV7-2 and TRBJ1-5, is as follows: GAGVSQSPSNKVTEKGKDVELRCDPISGHTALYWYRQSLGQGLEFLIYFQGNSAPDKSGLPSDRFSAERTGGSVSTLTIQRTQQEDSAVYLCASSRLSGGREHFGDGTRLSIL.

With regard to this clone: Other DNA sequences in this sample translate to the same CDR3. The J gene is TRBJ1-2, the V gene TRBV10-3; D ambiguous. With 0 bases removed from V and 0 bases from J, the gap between germline ends came to 5 bases. CDR1 ENHRY and CDR2 SYGVKD come from the germline V gene. CDR3 length equals 14 residues. The CDR3 loop reads CAISESRANYGYTF. The CDR3 DNA reads TGTGCCATCAGTGAGTCGAGGGCTAACTATGGCTACACCTTC.

This chain joins TRBV10-3 and TRBJ2-1; D is unresolved. Germline CDR1 is ENHRY and CDR2 is SYGVKD. Trimming pared 4 bases from V and 9 bases from J, leaving 13 bases between. This CDR3 region has 13 residues. The chain's CDR3 is CAISGLEVGEQFF. For the CDR3, the DNA is TGTGCCATCAGTGGTCTAGAGGTGGGTGAGCAGTTCTTC.

This clone appeared a few times. The rearrangement links TRBV5-1 to TRBJ1-1, with a tentative D call TRBD1 (5 bases). Germline-derived CDR1 and CDR2 are SGHRS and YFSETQ. The V gene lost 5 bases and the J gene lost 0 bases, with 14 bases spanning the gap. The CDR3 loop spans 15 amino acids. For the CDR3, the DNA is TGCGCCAGCAGAGGACACCCGGAGATGAACACTGAAGCTTTCTTT. Amino acids: CASRGHPEMNTEAFF.

This clone was picked up a small number of times. Here the CDR3 DNA reads TGTGCCAGCAGGGGAAACAGGGGGCGCAAGGATGAGCAGTTCTTC. It is translated as CASRGNRGRKDEQFF. This chain joins TRBV2 and TRBJ2-1; 9 bases are shared with TRBD1. Germline CDR1 SNHLY, CDR2 FYNNEI. This CDR3 is 15 amino acids long. The junction had 11 bases not matched to a gene; V was cut back by 6 bases and J by 8 bases.

This chain links TRBV29-1 with TRBJ2-5, with no clear D. CDR3 size: 12 residues. CDR1 SQVTM and CDR2 ANQGSEA come from the germline V gene. Trimming stripped 4 bases from V and 2 bases from J, with 8 bases between. DNA for the CDR3: TGCAGCGTTGCCAAGGGACAAGAGACCCAGTACTTC. Its translation is CSVAKGQETQYF.

This clone appeared a few times. The CDR3 spells CASSLGPAGANVLTF. As DNA, the CDR3 is TGTGCCAGCAGCTTAGGACCGGCTGGGGCCAACGTCCTGACTTTC. V and J are TRBV11-2 and TRBJ2-6; D ambiguous. Germline V gene lookup returns CDR1 SGHAT and CDR2 FQNNGV. This CDR3 has 15 residues. The V gene lost 1 base and the J gene lost 2 bases, with 6 bases spanning the gap. The entire variable domain, with the rest obtained from reference TRBV11-2 and TRBJ2-6, is as follows: EAGVAQSPRYKIIEKRQSVAFWCNPISGHATLYWYQQILGQGPKLLIQFQNNGVVDDSQLPKDRFSAERLKGVDSTLKIQPAKLEDSAVYLCASSLGPAGANVLTFGAGSRLTVL.